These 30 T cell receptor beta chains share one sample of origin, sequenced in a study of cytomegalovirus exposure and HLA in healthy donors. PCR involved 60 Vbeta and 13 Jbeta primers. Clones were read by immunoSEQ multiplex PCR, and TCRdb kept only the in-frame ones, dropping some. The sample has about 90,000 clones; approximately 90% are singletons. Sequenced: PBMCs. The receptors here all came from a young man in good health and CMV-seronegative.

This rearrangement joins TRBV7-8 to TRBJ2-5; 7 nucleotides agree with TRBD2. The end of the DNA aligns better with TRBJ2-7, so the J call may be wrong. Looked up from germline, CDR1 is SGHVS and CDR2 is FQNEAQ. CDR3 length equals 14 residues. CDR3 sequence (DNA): TGTGCCAGCAGCCCTTGGGGGGGAGGCTACGAGCAGTACTTC. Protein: CASSPWGGGYEQYF.

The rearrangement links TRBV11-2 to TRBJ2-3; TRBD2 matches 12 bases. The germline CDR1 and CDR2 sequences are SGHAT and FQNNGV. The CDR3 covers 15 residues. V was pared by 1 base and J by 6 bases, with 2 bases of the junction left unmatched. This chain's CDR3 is CASSLGLAGVDTQYF. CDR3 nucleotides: TGTGCCAGCAGCTTAGGACTAGCGGGAGTTGATACGCAGTATTTT.

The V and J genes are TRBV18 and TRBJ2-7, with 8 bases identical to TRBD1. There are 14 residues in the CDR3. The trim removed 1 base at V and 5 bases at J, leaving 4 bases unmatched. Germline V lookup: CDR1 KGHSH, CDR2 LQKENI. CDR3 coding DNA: TGTGCCAGCTCACCACTAGGGGGACAGGACGAGCAGTACTTC. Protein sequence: CASSPLGGQDEQYF.

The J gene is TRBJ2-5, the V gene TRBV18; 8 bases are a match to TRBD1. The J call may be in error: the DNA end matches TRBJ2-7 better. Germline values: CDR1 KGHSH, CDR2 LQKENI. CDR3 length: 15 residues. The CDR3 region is CASSPMRTGSHEQYF. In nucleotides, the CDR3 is TGTGCCAGCTCACCGATGCGGACAGGGAGCCACGAGCAGTACTTC.

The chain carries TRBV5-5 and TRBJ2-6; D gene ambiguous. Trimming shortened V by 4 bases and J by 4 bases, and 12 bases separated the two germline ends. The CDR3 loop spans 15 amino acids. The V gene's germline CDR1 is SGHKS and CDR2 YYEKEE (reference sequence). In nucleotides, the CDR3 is TGTGCCAGCAGCGCTTCAAGCTCCGGGGCCAACGTCCTGACTTTC. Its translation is CASSASSSGANVLTF.

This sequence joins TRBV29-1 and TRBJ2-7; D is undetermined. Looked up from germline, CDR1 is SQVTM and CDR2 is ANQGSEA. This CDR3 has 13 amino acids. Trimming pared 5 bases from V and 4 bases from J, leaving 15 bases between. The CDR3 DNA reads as TGCAGCGTTCTGCGGTCTTTCCCGTACGAGCAGTACTTC. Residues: CSVLRSFPYEQYF.

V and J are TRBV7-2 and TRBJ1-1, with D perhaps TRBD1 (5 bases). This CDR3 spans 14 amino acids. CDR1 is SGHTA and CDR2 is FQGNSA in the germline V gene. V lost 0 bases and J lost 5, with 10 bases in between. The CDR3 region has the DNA TGTGCCAGCAGCTTAGCGGGACTCATTACTGAAGCTTTCTTT. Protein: CASSLAGLITEAFF.

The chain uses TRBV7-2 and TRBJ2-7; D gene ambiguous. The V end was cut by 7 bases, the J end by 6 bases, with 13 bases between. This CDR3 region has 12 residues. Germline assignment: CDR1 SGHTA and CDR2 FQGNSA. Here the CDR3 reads CASTTAYGEQYF. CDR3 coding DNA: TGTGCCAGCACCACCGCCTACGGCGAGCAGTACTTC.

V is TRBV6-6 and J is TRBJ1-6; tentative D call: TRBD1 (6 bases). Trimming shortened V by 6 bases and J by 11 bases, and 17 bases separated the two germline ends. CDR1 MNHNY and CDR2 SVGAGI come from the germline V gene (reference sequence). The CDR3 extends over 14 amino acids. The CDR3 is CASSQRRGVAPLHF. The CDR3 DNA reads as TGTGCCAGCAGCCAACGCAGGGGAGTTGCACCCCTCCACTTT.

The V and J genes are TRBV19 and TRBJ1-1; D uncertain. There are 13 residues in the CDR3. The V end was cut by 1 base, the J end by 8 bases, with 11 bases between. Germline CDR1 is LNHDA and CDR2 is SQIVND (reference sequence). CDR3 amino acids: CASSIVGRGEAFF. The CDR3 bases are TGTGCCAGTAGTATAGTTGGCCGAGGAGAAGCTTTCTTT.

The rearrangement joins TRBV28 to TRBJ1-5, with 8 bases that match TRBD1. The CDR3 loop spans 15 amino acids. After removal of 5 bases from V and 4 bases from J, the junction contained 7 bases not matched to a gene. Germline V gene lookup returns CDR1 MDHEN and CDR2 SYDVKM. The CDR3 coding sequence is TGTGCCAGCAGTCAAACAGGGGGGTTGAATCAGCCCCAGCATTTT. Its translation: CASSQTGGLNQPQHF.

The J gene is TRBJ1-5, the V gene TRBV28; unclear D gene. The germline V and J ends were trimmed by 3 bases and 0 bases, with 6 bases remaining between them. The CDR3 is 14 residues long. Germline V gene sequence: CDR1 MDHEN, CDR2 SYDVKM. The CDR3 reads CASSLGFSNQPQHF. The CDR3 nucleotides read TGTGCCAGCAGTTTGGGCTTTAGCAATCAGCCCCAGCATTTT.

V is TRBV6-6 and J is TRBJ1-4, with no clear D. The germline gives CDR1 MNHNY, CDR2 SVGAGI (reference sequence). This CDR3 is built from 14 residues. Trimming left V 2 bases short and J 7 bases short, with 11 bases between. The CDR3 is CASSYPGNGEKLFF. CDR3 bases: TGTGCCAGCAGTTACCCGGGGAACGGTGAAAAACTGTTTTTT.

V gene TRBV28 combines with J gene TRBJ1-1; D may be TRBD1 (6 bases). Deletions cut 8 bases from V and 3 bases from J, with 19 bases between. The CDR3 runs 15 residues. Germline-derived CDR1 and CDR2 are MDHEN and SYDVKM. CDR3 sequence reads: CASSPGGTGDTEAFF. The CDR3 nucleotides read TGTGCCAGCTCGCCGGGGGGCACGGGGGACACTGAAGCTTTCTTT.

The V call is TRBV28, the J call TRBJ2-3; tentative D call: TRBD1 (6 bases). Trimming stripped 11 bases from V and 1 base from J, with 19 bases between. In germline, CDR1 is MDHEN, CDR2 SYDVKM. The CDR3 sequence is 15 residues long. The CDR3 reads CAARDGQTRTDTQYF. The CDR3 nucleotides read TGTGCCGCACGCGACGGACAGACTCGCACAGATACGCAGTATTTT. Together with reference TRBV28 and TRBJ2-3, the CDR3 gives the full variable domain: DVKVTQSSRYLVKRTGEKVFLECVQDMDHENMFWYRQDPGLGLRLIYFSYDVKMKEKGDIPEGYSVSREKKERFSLILESASTNQTSMYLCAARDGQTRTDTQYFGPGTRLTVL.

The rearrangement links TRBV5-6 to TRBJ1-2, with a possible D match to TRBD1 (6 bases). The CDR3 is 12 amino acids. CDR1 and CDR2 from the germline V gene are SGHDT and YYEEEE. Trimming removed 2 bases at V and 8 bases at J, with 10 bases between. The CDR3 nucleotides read TGTGCCAGCAGCTTCACAGGGAACGGCTACACCTTC. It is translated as CASSFTGNGYTF.

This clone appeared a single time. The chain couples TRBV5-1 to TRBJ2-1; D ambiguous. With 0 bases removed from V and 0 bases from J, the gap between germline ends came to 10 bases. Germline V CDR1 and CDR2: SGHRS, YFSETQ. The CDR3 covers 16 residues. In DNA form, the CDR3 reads TGCGCCAGCAGCTTGGCCGTTCTAAGCTCCTACAATGAGCAGTTCTTC. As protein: CASSLAVLSSYNEQFF. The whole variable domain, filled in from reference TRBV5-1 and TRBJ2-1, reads KAGVTQTPRYLIKTRGQQVTLSCSPISGHRSVSWYQQTPGQGLQFLFEYFSETQRNKGNFPGRFSGRQFSNSRSEMNVSTLELGDSALYLCASSLAVLSSYNEQFFGPGTRLTVL.

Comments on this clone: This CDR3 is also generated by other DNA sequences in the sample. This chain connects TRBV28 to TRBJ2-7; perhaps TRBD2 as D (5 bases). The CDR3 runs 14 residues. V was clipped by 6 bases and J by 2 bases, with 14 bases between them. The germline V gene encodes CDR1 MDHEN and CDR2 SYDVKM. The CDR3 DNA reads TGTGCCAGCAGCCGCGGGTTGCGGGCCTACGAGCAGTACTTC. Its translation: CASSRGLRAYEQYF.

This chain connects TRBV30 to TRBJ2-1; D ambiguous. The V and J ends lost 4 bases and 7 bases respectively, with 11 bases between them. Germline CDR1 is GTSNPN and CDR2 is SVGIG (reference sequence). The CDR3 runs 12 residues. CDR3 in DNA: TGTGCCTGGACCCGGTCCTCAAATGAGCAGTTCTTC. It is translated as CAWTRSSNEQFF.

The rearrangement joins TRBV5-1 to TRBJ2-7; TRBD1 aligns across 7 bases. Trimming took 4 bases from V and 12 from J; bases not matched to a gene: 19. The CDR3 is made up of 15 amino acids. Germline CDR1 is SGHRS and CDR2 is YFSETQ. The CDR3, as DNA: TGCGCCAGCAGCCCCTCCGGGACAGAAGCCTCACCGGGGTACTTC. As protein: CASSPSGTEASPGYF.

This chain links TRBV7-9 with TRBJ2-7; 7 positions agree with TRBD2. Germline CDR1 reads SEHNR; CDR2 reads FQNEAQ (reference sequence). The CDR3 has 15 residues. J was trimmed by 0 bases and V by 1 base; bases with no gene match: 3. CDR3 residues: CASSLVAGLSYEQYF. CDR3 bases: TGTGCCAGCAGCTTAGTAGCGGGTCTCTCCTACGAGCAGTACTTC.

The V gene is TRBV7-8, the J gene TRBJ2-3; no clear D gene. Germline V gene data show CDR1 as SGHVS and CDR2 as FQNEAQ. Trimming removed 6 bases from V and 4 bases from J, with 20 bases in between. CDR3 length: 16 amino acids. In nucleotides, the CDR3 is TGTGCCAGCAGGAAGGCAGTTTCAAAACGGGCAGATACGCAGTATTTT. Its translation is CASRKAVSKRADTQYF.

As DNA, the CDR3 is TGTGCCATCAGTGAAGGGACTAGCGGGAGGGATGAGCAGTTCTTC. Its translation is CAISEGTSGRDEQFF. The rearrangement joins TRBV10-3 to TRBJ2-1, with 16 nucleotides matching TRBD2. The CDR3 is 15 amino acids. Trimming cost V 3 bases and J 8 bases; bases outside gene matches: 1. Germline V gene data show CDR1 as ENHRY and CDR2 as SYGVKD.

The chain's CDR3 is CASSPGGTAKKQFF. The CDR3 DNA reads as TGTGCCAGCAGCCCCGGGGGGACGGCTAAAAAGCAGTTCTTC. The chain recombines TRBV6-5 with TRBJ2-1, with 7 bases matching TRBD2. J was trimmed by 11 bases and V by 6 bases; bases with no gene match: 13. The germline V gene has CDR1 MNHEY and CDR2 SVGAGI. The CDR3 runs 14 residues.

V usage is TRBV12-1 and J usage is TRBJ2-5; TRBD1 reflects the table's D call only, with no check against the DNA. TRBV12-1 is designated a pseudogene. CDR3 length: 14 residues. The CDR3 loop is CASSQTGAEETQYF. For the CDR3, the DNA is TGTGCCAGCAGCCAGACAGGGGCCGAAGAGACCCAGTACTTC.

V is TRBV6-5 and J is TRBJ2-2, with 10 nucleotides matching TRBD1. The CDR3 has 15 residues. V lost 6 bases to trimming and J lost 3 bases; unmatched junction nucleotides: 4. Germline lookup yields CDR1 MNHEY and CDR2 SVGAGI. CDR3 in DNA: TGTGCCAGCAGATACGGGACAGGGGACACCGGGGAGCTGTTTTTT. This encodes CASRYGTGDTGELFF.

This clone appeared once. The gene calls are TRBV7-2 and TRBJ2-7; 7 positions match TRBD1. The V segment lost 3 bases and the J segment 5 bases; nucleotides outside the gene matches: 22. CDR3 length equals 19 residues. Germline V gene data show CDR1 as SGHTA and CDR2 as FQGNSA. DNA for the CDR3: TGTGCCAGCAGCTTCTTCATTTCCTTGCTCCGGGACAGTGGGGACGAGCAGTACTTC. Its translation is CASSFFISLLRDSGDEQYF.

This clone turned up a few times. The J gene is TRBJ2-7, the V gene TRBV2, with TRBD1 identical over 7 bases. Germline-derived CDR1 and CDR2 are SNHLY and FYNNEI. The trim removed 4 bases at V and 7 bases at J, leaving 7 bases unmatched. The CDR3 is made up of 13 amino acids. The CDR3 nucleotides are TGTGCCAGCAGTGCGCGACAGGGAAGGGAGCAGTACTTC. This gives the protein CASSARQGREQYF.

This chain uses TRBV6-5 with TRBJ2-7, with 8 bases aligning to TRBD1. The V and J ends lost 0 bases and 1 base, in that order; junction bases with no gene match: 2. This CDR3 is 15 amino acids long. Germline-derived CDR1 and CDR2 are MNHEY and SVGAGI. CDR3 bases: TGTGCCAGCAGTTACTCACAGGGGGTATCCTACGAGCAGTACTTC. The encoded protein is CASSYSQGVSYEQYF.

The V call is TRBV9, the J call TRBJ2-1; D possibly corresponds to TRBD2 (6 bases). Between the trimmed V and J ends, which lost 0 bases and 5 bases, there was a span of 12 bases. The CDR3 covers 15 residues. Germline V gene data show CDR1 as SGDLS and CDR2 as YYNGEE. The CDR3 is CASSVVEWEDNEQFF. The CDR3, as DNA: TGTGCCAGCAGCGTAGTGGAGTGGGAGGACAATGAGCAGTTCTTC.